These 16 T cell receptor beta chains originate from one sample sequenced in a study of shared clonotypes between healthy human individuals. Produced via immunoSEQ multiplex PCR; TCRdb's table is partial and in-frame only. The sample shows around 1.4 million clones, 97% to 99% of them seen only once. The material sequenced was naive CD4+ T cells sorted from blood. Subset given: CD45RA+ positively selected. These receptors all come from a man aged 25-40 years in good health.

The chain uses TRBV2 and TRBJ2-7; D may correspond to TRBD1 or TRBD2 (5 bases each). This CDR3 spans 12 amino acids. The V end lost 6 bases, the J end lost 11 bases, and 17 bases lay between the germline ends. Germline V gene lookup returns CDR1 SNHLY and CDR2 FYNNEI. The DNA of the CDR3 is TGTGCCAGCAGAGGGACCGATCTCACGGAGTACTTC. It specifies CASRGTDLTEYF.

The genes are TRBV7-6 and TRBJ2-5, with TRBD2 matching over 9 bases. The CDR3 spans 17 residues. Germline V lookup: CDR1 SGHVS, CDR2 FNYEAQ. Losses at the gene ends were 1 base for V and 3 bases for J; bases not matched to a gene: 9. The CDR3 is CASSLVPGGRAEETQYF. DNA for the CDR3: TGTGCCAGCAGCTTAGTGCCCGGCGGGAGGGCCGAAGAGACCCAGTACTTC.

CDR3 region: CASSLGGVSTEAFF. The CDR3 DNA sequence: TGTGCCAGCAGTCTAGGGGGCGTTAGCACTGAAGCTTTCTTT. This chain uses TRBV7-3 with TRBJ1-1; 7 bases are a match to TRBD1. Germline CDR1 SGHTA, CDR2 FQGTGA. J was trimmed by 4 bases and V by 6 bases; bases with no gene match: 8. This CDR3 is 14 amino acids long.

V and J are TRBV7-9 and TRBJ2-2; possible D gene TRBD2, 6 bases. The CDR3 loop spans 16 amino acids. V shed 7 bases and J shed 2 bases, with 17 bases lying between them. Germline values: CDR1 SEHNR, CDR2 FQNEAQ (reference sequence). CDR3 nucleotide sequence: TGTGCCAGCAACAGAAGGGACTTTGGTAACACCGGGGAGCTGTTTTTT. It is translated as CASNRRDFGNTGELFF.

The chain links TRBV19 to TRBJ2-7; 7 bases are shared with TRBD2. CDR1 and CDR2 from the germline V gene are LNHDA and SQIVND (reference sequence). CDR3 length: 16 amino acids. J was trimmed by 2 bases and V by 7 bases; bases with no gene match: 14. The CDR3 loop is CASTSGRRESTYEQYF. The CDR3 coding sequence is TGTGCCAGTACCTCGGGAAGGCGGGAGAGTACCTACGAGCAGTACTTC.

This rearrangement joins TRBV7-3 to TRBJ2-7; either TRBD1 or TRBD2 may fit D (5 bases each). The CDR3 runs to 15 residues. The germline V gene encodes CDR1 SGHTA and CDR2 FQGTGA. V lost 2 bases and J lost 2, with 13 bases in between. The DNA for the CDR3 is TGTGCCAGCAGCTTAGGGGCTAGCAGAGCCTACGAGCAGTACTTC. Translating gives CASSLGASRAYEQYF.

The gene calls are TRBV15 and TRBJ2-3, with 7 bases lining up with TRBD2. Unmatched junction bases numbered 2, after V lost 5 bases and J lost 0 bases. Germline lookup yields CDR1 LNHNV and CDR2 YYDKDF (reference sequence). The CDR3 has 14 amino acids. CDR3 DNA sequence: TGTGCCACCAGCGCTAGCGGTAGCACAGATACGCAGTATTTT. This translates into CATSASGSTDTQYF. Drawing the rest from reference TRBV15 and TRBJ2-3, the complete variable domain is DAMVIQNPRYQVTQFGKPVTLSCSQTLNHNVMYWYQQKSSQAPKLLFHYYDKDFNNEADTPDNFQSRRPNTSFCFLDIRSPGLGDTAMYLCATSASGSTDTQYFGPGTRLTVL.

V is TRBV27 and J is TRBJ2-1; D may be TRBD1 or TRBD2 (6 bases each). This CDR3 comprises 18 residues. The germline CDR1 and CDR2 sequences are MNHEY and SMNVEV (reference sequence). Trimming cost V 7 bases and J 0 bases, with 22 bases left between them. The chain's CDR3 is CASNGRRGMITSYNEQFF. CDR3 bases: TGTGCCAGCAACGGGAGAAGGGGGATGATAACCTCCTACAATGAGCAGTTCTTC.

The chain joins TRBV18 to TRBJ1-3; D call uncertain. The CDR3 has 16 residues. CDR1 KGHSH and CDR2 LQKENI come from the germline V gene. Trimming left V 4 bases short and J 0 bases short, with 13 bases between. In nucleotides, the CDR3 is TGTGCCAGCTCACTTAAGGCGGCTAACTCTGGAAACACCATATATTTT. Amino acid sequence: CASSLKAANSGNTIYF.

This CDR3 reads CSVHGNTGELFF. The CDR3 DNA sequence: TGCAGCGTCCACGGGAACACCGGGGAGCTGTTTTTT. The chain uses TRBV29-1 and TRBJ2-2; the D is unclear. Germline CDR1 and CDR2: SQVTM and ANQGSEA. This CDR3 is built from 12 residues. With 6 bases removed from V and 1 base from J, the gap between germline ends came to 6 bases.

The chain combines TRBV10-2 with TRBJ2-1, with D possibly TRBD2 on 5 matching bases. The CDR3 length is 14 residues. Trimming removed 9 bases from V and 1 base from J, with 13 bases in between. Germline CDR1 is WSHSY and CDR2 is SAAADI. The DNA of the CDR3 is TGCGCCAGTTTGGGGAGTCGGTCCTACAATGAGCAGTTCTTC. It yields the protein CASLGSRSYNEQFF.

The rearrangement links TRBV7-9 to TRBJ1-4; D is unclear. Germline CDR1 reads SEHNR; CDR2 reads FQNEAQ (reference sequence). The V end lost 5 bases, the J end lost 8 bases, and 15 bases lay between the germline ends. This CDR3 is 14 amino acids long. CDR3 bases: TGTGCCAGCAGCCCCCTCCAGGTTCGGGAAAAACTGTTTTTT. The encoded protein is CASSPLQVREKLFF.

This clone was detected only once. Other DNA sequences in the same sample also yield this CDR3. The chain recombines TRBV7-9 with TRBJ2-5; perhaps TRBD1 as D (6 bases). Trimming shortened V by 2 bases and J by 0 bases, and 7 bases separated the two germline ends. The CDR3 sequence is 14 residues long. Germline CDR1 is SEHNR and CDR2 is FQNEAQ (reference sequence). This CDR3 reads CASSLRGYQETQYF. The CDR3 DNA sequence: TGTGCCAGCAGCTTAAGGGGGTACCAAGAGACCCAGTACTTC.

The genes are TRBV5-1 and TRBJ2-3; a possible D gene is TRBD1 (6 bases). Germline assignment: CDR1 SGHRS and CDR2 YFSETQ. The CDR3 length is 14 residues. Trimming removed 3 bases from V and 0 bases from J, with 8 bases in between. The CDR3 sequence is CASSSDRSTDTQYF. In nucleotides, the CDR3 is TGCGCCAGCAGCTCTGACAGGAGCACAGATACGCAGTATTTT.

The V and J genes are TRBV5-1 and TRBJ2-4, with 14 bases identical to TRBD2. V shed 7 bases, J shed 9 bases, and the junction held 9 bases outside the gene matches. Per the germline V gene, CDR1 is SGHRS and CDR2 is YFSETQ. The CDR3 has 15 amino acids. Written as DNA, the CDR3 is TGCGCCAGCTGCCCGACTAGCGGGAGGGGTGGCATTCAGTACTTC. Its translation is CASCPTSGRGGIQYF. The full variable domain, rest sourced from reference TRBV5-1 and TRBJ2-4, is KAGVTQTPRYLIKTRGQQVTLSCSPISGHRSVSWYQQTPGQGLQFLFEYFSETQRNKGNFPGRFSGRQFSNSRSEMNVSTLELGDSALYLCASCPTSGRGGIQYFGAGTRLSVL.

Here the CDR3 DNA reads TGTGCCAGCAGTGAACCAACAGGGACGTACGAGCAGTACTTC. Translated: CASSEPTGTYEQYF. This rearrangement joins TRBV25-1 to TRBJ2-7, with D maybe TRBD1 (6 bases). Germline CDR1 and CDR2: MGHDK and SYGVNS. CDR3 length: 14 residues. V was trimmed by 2 bases and J by 4 bases, leaving 12 bases between them.